The 2 T cell receptor beta chains below come from one sample, sequenced in a study of T cells after yellow fever vaccination. One entry per CDR3 protein, called by TCRdb with MiXCR from the 5' RACE reads. The repertoire includes 450,000 to 650,000 distinct CDR3 sequences, 21% of them detected once, and less than 20% sits in the top ten. Sequencing was performed on PBMCs, taken 21 days after the first yellow fever vaccination. The receptors stem from a man between 18 and 35 years old who received the YFV17D yellow fever vaccine.

This chain connects TRBV7-2 to TRBJ2-3; 11 bases map to TRBD1. V was pared by 5 bases and J by 6 bases, with 7 bases of the junction left unmatched. Germline V CDR1 and CDR2: SGHTA, FQGNSA. The CDR3 runs 15 residues. The CDR3, as DNA: TGTGCCAGCAGCCGGACAGGGGGCGCACGGGATACGCAGTATTTT. Protein sequence: CASSRTGGARDTQYF.

Only a few counts were recorded for this clonotype. The chain employs TRBV5-6 and TRBJ2-7; D is undetermined. The CDR3 length is 12 residues. Deletions cut 4 bases from V and 2 bases from J, with 7 bases between. CDR1 and CDR2 from the germline V gene are SGHDT and YYEEEE. The CDR3 reads CASSRVAYEQYF. The CDR3 bases are TGTGCCAGCAGCCGGGTAGCCTACGAGCAGTACTTC.